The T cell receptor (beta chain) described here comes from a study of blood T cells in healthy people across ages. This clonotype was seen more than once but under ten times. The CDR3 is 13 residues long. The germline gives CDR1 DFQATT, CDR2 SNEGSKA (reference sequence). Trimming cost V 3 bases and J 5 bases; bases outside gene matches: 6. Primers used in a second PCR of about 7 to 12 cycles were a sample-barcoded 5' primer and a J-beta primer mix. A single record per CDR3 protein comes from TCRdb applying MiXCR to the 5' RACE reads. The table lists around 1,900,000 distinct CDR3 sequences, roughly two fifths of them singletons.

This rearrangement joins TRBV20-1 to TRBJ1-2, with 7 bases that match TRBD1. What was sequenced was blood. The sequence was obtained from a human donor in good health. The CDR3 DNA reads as TGCAGTGCTAGCCAGGGGGAGAGGTATGGCTACACCTTC. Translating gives CSASQGERYGYTF.